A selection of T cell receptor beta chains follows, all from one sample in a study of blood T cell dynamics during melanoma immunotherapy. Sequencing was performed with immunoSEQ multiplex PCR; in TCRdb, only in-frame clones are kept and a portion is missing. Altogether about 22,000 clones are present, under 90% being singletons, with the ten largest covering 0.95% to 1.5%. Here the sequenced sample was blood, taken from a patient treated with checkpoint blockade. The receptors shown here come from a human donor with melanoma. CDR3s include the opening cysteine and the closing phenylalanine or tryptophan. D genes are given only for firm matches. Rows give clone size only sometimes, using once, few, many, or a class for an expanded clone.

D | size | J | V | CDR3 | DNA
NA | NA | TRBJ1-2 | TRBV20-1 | CSRANNYGYTF | TGCAGCCGAGCGAATAACTATGGCTACACCTTC
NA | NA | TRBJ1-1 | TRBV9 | CASSVEMNTEAFF | TGTGCCAGCAGCGTAGAAATGAACACTGAAGCTTTCTTT
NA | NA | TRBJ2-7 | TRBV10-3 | CAISLAHGEQYF | TGTGCCATCAGTCTTGCGCATGGGGAGCAGTACTTC
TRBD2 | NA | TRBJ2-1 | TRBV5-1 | CASSRAAGGMDEQFF | TGCGCCAGCAGCCGCGCGGCGGGGGGCATGGATGAGCAGTTCTTC
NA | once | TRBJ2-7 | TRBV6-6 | CATGPTEWGEQYF | TGTGCCACCGGCCCGACCGAATGGGGCGAGCAGTACTTC
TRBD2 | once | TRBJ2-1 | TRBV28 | CASQRPSGVGQFF | TGTGCCAGCCAAAGGCCTAGCGGGGTGGGGCAGTTCTTC
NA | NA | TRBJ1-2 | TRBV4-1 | CASSQTRDPARHGYTF | TGCGCCAGCAGCCAAACCCGGGACCCAGCTAGGCATGGCTACACCTTC
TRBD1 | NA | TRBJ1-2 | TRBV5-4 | CASIRQGANYGYTF | TGTGCCAGCATCCGACAGGGGGCGAACTATGGCTACACCTTC
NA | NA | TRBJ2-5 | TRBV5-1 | CASSVNQGRETQYF | TGCGCCAGCAGCGTTAATCAGGGTCGAGAGACCCAGTACTTC
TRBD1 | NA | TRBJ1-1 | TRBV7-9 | CASSSYRGRTEAFF | TGTGCCAGCAGCTCTTACAGGGGGCGCACTGAAGCTTTCTTT
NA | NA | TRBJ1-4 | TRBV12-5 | CASGLLKLIATNEKLFF | TGTGCTAGTGGTTTGTTAAAACTGATAGCAACTAATGAAAAACTGTTTTTT
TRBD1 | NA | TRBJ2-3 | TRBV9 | CASSASNFGTVLDTQYF | TGTGCCAGCAGCGCATCTAACTTTGGGACAGTTCTCGATACGCAGTATTTT
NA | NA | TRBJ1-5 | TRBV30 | CAWSPGGLSNQPQHF | TGTGCCTGGAGCCCAGGTGGACTCAGCAATCAGCCCCAGCATTTT
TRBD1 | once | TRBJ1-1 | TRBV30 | CARGQLNTEAFF | TGTGCCAGGGGACAGCTTAACACTGAAGCTTTCTTT
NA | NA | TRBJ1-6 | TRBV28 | CASSKYSPLHF | TGTGCCAGCAGCAAGTATTCACCCCTCCACTTT
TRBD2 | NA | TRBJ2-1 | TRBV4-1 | CASSLGTSGGGLNEQFF | TGCGCCAGCAGCCTCGGGACTAGCGGGGGGGGACTTAATGAGCAGTTCTTC
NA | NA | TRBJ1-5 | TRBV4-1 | CASSQDSTGIADSNQPQHF | TGCGCCAGCAGCCAAGATTCCACAGGGATTGCCGATAGCAATCAGCCCCAGCATTTT